The source of this TCR beta chain is a study of shared clonotypes between healthy human individuals. Assay: immunoSEQ multiplex PCR; the TCRdb copy retains only in-frame clones and omits some. The table records hundreds of thousands of clones, 73% of them present only once. The specimen sequenced was memory CD4+ T cells sorted from blood. As to subset: CD45RA-negative fraction. This clonotype was sampled from a man aged 30-40 years in good health.

CDR3 DNA: TGCGCCAGCAGCTTACTAGCGATAAAGAACACCGGGGAGCTGTTTTTT. It translates to CASSLLAIKNTGELFF. The gene calls are TRBV5-1 and TRBJ2-2, with 7 bases matching TRBD2. Per the germline V gene, CDR1 is SGHRS and CDR2 is YFSETQ. J gave up 1 base and V 2 bases, and 5 bases lay outside the gene matches. This CDR3 spans 16 amino acids.